This T cell receptor (beta chain) was captured by sequencing in a study of T-cell reconstitution after alpha-beta-depleted transplantation in children. Trimming removed 5 bases from V and 4 bases from J, with 8 bases in between. The CDR3 length is 13 residues. This clonotype has more than one count but fewer than ten. The antigen is undetermined. General observations from the study: Elevated TCRbeta diversity at day 60 was traced, in some patients, to surviving recipient T cells and thymic progenitors. Roughly two months post-transplant, alpha-beta T cells reportedly originated from several hundred graft clones that had expanded. Newly made T cells mostly supplied T-cell counts and diversity one year after transplant.

Preparing the TCRbeta library involved the use of unique molecular identifiers. TCRdb independently ran MiXCR on the PCR reads; one entry per CDR3 protein. The data show roughly 300,000 distinct CDR3 sequences, more than 9% seen once. The chain joins TRBV12-3 or TRBV12-4 to TRBJ1-4; D unclear. The source was peripheral blood, collected 180 days after TCRalphabeta/CD19-depleted stem cell transplant. The clonotype originates from a male patient between 2 and 15 years old who had a stem cell transplant for chronic granulomatous disease, so the T cells may come from the graft donor. Written as DNA, the CDR3 is TGTGCCAGCAGTCGGACTGTTAATGAAAAACTGTTTTTT. It specifies CASSRTVNEKLFF.